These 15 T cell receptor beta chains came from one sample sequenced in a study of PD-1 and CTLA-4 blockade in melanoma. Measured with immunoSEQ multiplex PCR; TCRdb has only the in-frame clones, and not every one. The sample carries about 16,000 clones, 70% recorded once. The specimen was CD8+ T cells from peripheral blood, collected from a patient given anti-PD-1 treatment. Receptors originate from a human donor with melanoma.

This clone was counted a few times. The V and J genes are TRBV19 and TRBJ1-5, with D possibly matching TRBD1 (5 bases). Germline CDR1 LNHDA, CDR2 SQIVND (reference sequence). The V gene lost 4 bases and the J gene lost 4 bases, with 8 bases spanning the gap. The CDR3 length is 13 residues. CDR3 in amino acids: CASSTTDNQPQHF. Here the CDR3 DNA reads TGTGCCAGTAGTACGACAGATAATCAGCCCCAGCATTTT.

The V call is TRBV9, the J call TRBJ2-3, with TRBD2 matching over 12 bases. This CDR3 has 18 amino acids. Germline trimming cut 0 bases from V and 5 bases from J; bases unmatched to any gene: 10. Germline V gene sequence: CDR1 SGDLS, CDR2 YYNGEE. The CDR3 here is CASSVDPGLAGRRDTQYF. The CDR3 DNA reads TGTGCCAGCAGCGTAGATCCTGGACTAGCGGGGAGGAGAGATACGCAGTATTTT.

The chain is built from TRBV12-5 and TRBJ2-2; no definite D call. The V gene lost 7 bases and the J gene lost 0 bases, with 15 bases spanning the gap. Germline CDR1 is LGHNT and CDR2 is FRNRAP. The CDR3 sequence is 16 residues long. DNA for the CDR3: TGTGCTAGTGCCCCCCCCGGGCGGTCGAACACCGGGGAGCTGTTTTTT. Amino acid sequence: CASAPPGRSNTGELFF.

CDR3: CASSPTSEETQYF. DNA for the CDR3: TGTGCCAGCAGTCCTACTAGCGAAGAGACCCAGTACTTC. The chain couples TRBV27 to TRBJ2-5; 7 bases agree with TRBD2. The germline CDR1 and CDR2 sequences are MNHEY and SMNVEV (reference sequence). V gave up 5 bases and J gave up 3 bases; unmatched junction bases: 3. The CDR3 is 13 residues long.

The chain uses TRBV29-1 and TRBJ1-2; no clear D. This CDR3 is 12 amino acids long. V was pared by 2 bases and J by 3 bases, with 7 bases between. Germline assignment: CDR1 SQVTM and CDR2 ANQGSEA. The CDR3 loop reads CSVEKAYYGYTF. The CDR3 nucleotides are TGCAGCGTTGAAAAAGCTTACTATGGCTACACCTTC. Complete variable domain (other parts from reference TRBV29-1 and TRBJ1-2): SAVISQKPSRDICQRGTSLTIQCQVDSQVTMMFWYRQQPGQSLTLIATANQGSEATYESGFVIDKFPISRPNLTFSTLTVSNMSPEDSSIYLCSVEKAYYGYTFGSGTRLTVV.

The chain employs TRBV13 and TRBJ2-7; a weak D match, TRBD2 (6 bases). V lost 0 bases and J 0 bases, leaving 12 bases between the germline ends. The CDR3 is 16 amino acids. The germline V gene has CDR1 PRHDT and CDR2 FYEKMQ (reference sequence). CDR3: CASSLGRAGNSYEQYF. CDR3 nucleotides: TGTGCCAGCAGCTTAGGCCGAGCGGGCAACTCCTACGAGCAGTACTTC.

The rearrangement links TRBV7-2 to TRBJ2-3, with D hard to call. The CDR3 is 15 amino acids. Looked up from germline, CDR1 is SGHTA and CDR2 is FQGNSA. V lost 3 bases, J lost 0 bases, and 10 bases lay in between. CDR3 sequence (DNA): TGTGCCAGCAGCTTTAGAGCGACAAGCACAGATACGCAGTATTTT. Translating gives CASSFRATSTDTQYF. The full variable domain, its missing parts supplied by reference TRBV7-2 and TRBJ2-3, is GAGVSQSPSNKVTEKGKDVELRCDPISGHTALYWYRQSLGQGLEFLIYFQGNSAPDKSGLPSDRFSAERTGGSVSTLTIQRTQQEDSAVYLCASSFRATSTDTQYFGPGTRLTVL.

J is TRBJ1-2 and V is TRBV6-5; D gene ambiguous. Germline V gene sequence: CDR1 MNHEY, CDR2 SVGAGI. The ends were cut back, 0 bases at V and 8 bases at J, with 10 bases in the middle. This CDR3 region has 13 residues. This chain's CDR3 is CASSYSTRGGYTF. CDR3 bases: TGTGCCAGCAGTTACTCGACCCGCGGGGGCTACACCTTC.

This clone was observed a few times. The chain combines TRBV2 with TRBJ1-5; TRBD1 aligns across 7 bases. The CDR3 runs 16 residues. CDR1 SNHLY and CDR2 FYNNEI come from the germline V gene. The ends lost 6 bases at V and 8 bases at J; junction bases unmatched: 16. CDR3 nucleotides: TGTGCCAGCAGCGCCGACAGGGAGCAAATGTATAAGCCCCAGCATTTT. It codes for CASSADREQMYKPQHF.

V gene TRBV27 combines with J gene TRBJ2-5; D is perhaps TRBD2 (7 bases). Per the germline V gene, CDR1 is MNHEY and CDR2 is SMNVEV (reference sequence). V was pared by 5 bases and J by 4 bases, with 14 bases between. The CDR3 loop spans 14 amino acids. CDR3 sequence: CASSVVGGAETQYF. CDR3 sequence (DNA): TGTGCCAGCAGTGTAGTGGGGGGGGCAGAGACCCAGTACTTC.

The CDR3 sequence is CASSLGRLAEQETQYF. The CDR3 DNA reads as TGTGCCAGCAGCTTAGGGCGACTAGCGGAACAAGAGACCCAGTACTTC. The chain employs TRBV11-3 and TRBJ2-5; 9 bases are shared with TRBD2. Germline-derived CDR1 and CDR2 are SGHNT and YENEEA. The CDR3 length is 16 residues. Germline trimming cut 1 base from V and 2 bases from J; bases unmatched to any gene: 5.

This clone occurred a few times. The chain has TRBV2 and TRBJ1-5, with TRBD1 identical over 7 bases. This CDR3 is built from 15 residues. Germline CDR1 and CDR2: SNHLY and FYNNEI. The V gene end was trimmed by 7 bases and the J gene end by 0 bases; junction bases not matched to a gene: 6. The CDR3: CASTRDSYSNQPQHF. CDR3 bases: TGTGCCAGCACCCGGGACAGTTATAGCAATCAGCCCCAGCATTTT. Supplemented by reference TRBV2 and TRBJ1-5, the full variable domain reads EPEVTQTPSHQVTQMGQEVILRCVPISNHLYFYWYRQILGQKVEFLVSFYNNEISEKSEIFDDQFSVERPDGSNFTLKIRSTKLEDSAMYFCASTRDSYSNQPQHFGDGTRLSIL.

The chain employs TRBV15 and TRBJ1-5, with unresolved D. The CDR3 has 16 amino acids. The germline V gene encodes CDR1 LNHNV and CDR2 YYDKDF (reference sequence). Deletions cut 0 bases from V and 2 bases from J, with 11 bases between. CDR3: CATSRDQERGNQPQHF. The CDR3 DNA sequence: TGTGCCACCAGCAGAGATCAGGAAAGGGGCAATCAGCCCCAGCATTTT.

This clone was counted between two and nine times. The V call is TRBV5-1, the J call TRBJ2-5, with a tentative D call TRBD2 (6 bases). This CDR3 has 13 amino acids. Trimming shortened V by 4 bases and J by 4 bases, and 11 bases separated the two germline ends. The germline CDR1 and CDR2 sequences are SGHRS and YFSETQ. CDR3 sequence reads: CASSPRLGETQYF. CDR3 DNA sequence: TGCGCCAGCAGCCCGAGACTAGGAGAGACCCAGTACTTC.

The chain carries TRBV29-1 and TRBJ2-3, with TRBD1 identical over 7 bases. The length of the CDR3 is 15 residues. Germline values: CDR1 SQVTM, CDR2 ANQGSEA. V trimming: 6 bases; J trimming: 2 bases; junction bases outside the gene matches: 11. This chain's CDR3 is CSVDQTGDTTDTQYF. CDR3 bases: TGCAGCGTCGACCAAACAGGGGACACCACAGATACGCAGTATTTT.